The entry below gives a single T cell receptor beta chain sequence along with its context. This entry is derived from a study of blood T cells in healthy people across ages. Alongside a J-beta primer mix, a sample-barcoded 5' primer served in a second PCR lasting roughly 7 to 11 cycles. MiXCR, run by TCRdb on the 5' RACE reads, gives a single entry per CDR3 protein. This sample carries about 380,000 distinct CDR3 sequences, roughly half of them seen once, and the ten largest clones take around 49%. CDR1 is DFQATT and CDR2 is SNEGSKA in the germline V gene (reference sequence). The length of the CDR3 is 14 residues. Trimming at V came to 7 bases and at J to 3 bases, leaving 9 bases not matched to a gene.

This TCR was sampled from a man in his sixties in good health. Input material: blood. The chain combines TRBV20-1 with TRBJ2-1; 7 bases fit TRBD1. Written as DNA, the CDR3 is TGCAGTGTCAGAGAGGGGGCGATCTACAATGAGCAGTTCTTC. It translates to CSVREGAIYNEQFF.